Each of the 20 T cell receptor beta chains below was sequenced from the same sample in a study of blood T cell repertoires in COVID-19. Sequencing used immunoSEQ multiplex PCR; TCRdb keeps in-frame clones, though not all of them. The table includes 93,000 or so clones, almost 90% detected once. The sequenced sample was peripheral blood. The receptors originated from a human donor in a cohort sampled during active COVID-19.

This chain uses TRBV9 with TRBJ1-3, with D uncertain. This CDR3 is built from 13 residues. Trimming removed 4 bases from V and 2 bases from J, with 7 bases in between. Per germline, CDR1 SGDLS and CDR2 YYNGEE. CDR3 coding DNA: TGTGCCAGCAGCCCCGGGACTGGAAACACCATATATTTT. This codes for CASSPGTGNTIYF.

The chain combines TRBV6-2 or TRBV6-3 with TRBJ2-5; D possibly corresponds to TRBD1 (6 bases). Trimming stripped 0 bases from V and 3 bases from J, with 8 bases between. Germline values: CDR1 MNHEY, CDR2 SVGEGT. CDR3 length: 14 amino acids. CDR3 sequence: CASSYSRGKETQYF. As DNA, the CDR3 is TGTGCCAGCAGTTACTCCAGGGGTAAAGAGACCCAGTACTTC.

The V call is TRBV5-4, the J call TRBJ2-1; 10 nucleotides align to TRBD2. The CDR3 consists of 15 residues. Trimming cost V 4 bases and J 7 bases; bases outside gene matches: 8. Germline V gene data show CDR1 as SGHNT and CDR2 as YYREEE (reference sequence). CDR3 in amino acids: CASSKSGGAENEQFF. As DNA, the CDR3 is TGTGCCAGCAGCAAGAGCGGGGGGGCGGAAAATGAGCAGTTCTTC.

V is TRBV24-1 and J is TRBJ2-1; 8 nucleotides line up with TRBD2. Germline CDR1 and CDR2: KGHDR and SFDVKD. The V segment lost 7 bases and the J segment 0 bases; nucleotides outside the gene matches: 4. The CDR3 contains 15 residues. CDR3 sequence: CATRSGGASYNEQFF. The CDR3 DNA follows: TGTGCCACCAGAAGCGGGGGTGCCTCCTACAATGAGCAGTTCTTC.

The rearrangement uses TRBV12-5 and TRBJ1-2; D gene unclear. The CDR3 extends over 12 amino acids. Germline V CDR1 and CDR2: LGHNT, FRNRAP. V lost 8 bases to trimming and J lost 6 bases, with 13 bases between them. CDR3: CASSASRNGYTF. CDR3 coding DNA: TGTGCTAGTTCGGCCTCCAGGAATGGCTACACCTTC.

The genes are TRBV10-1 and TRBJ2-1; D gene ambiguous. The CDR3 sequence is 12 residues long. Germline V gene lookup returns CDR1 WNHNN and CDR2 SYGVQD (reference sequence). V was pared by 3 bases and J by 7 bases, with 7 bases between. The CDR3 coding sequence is TGCGCCAGCAGTGAATCCCTAAATGAGCAGTTCTTC. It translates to CASSESLNEQFF.

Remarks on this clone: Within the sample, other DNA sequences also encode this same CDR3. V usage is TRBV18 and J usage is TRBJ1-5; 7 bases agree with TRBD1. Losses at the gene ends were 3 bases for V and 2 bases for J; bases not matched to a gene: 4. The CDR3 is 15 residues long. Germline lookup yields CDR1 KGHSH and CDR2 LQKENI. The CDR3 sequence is CASSPDRAGNQPQHF. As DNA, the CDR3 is TGTGCCAGCTCACCCGACAGGGCGGGCAATCAGCCCCAGCATTTT.

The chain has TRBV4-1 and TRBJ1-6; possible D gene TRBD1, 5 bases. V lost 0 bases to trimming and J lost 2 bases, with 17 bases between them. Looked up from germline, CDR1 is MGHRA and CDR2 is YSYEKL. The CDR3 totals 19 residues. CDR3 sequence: CASSQDTAGGATYNSPLHF. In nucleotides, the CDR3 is TGCGCCAGCAGCCAAGACACCGCCGGAGGGGCTACCTATAATTCACCCCTCCACTTT.

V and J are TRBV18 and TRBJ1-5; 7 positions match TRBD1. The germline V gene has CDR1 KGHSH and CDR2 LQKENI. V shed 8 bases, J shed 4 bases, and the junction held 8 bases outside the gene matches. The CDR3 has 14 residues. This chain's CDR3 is CASTSTGINQPQHF. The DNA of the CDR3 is TGTGCCAGCACGTCGACAGGGATTAATCAGCCCCAGCATTTT. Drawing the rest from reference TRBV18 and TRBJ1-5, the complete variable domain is NAGVMQNPRHLVRRRGQEARLRCSPMKGHSHVYWYRQLPEEGLKFMVYLQKENIIDESGMPKERFSAEFPKEGPSILRIQQVVRGDSAAYFCASTSTGINQPQHFGDGTRLSIL.

CDR3 loop: CATEDRGAYEQYF. In DNA, the CDR3 is TGTGCCACCGAGGACAGGGGGGCCTACGAGCAGTACTTC. V and J are TRBV28 and TRBJ2-7, with 10 bases fitting TRBD1. The V segment lost 10 bases and the J segment 2 bases; nucleotides outside the gene matches: 5. Germline V lookup: CDR1 MDHEN, CDR2 SYDVKM. This CDR3 is 13 amino acids long. The whole variable domain, remainder taken from reference TRBV28 and TRBJ2-7, is DVKVTQSSRYLVKRTGEKVFLECVQDMDHENMFWYRQDPGLGLRLIYFSYDVKMKEKGDIPEGYSVSREKKERFSLILESASTNQTSMYLCATEDRGAYEQYFGPGTRLTVT.

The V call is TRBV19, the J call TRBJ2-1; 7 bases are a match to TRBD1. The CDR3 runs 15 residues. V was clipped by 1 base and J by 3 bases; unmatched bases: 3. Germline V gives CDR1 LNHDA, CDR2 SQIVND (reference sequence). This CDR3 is CASSIGQGGYNEQFF. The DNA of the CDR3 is TGTGCCAGTAGTATAGGACAGGGTGGCTACAATGAGCAGTTCTTC.

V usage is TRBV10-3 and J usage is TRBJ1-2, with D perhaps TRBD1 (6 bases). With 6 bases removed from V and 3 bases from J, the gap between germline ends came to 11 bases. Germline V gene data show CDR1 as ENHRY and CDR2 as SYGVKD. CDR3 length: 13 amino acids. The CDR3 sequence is CAIRHRDDYGYTF. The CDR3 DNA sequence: TGTGCCATCAGGCACAGGGATGACTATGGCTACACCTTC.

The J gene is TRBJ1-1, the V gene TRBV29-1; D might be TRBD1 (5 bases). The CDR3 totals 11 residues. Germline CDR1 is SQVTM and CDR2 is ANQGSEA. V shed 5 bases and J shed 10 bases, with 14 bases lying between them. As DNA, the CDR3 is TGCAGCGTTACTGGGGGGGGGACAGCTTTCTTT. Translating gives CSVTGGGTAFF.

The CDR3 region is CASSDEGTSVGEQYF. Written as DNA, the CDR3 is TGCGCCAGCAGTGACGAAGGGACTAGCGTTGGCGAGCAGTACTTC. The chain employs TRBV10-2 and TRBJ2-7, with 10 bases that match TRBD2. This CDR3 has 15 amino acids. Germline V gives CDR1 WSHSY, CDR2 SAAADI. J was trimmed by 6 bases and V by 3 bases; bases with no gene match: 8.

In nucleotides, the CDR3 is TGTGCCAGCAGCCAAGCGGACAGGGGTTCCTACGAGCAGTACTTC. This translates into CASSQADRGSYEQYF. This chain uses TRBV4-2 with TRBJ2-7, with TRBD1 identical over 9 bases. The CDR3 loop spans 15 amino acids. CDR1 and CDR2 from the germline V gene are LGHNA and YNFKEQ. J lost 1 base, V lost 1 base, and 2 bases had no gene match.

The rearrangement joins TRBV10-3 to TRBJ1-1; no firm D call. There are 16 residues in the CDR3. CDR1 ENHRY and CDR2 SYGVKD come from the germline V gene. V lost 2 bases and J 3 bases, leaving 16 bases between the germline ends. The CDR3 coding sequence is TGTGCCATCAGTGAGCCGCGTGATCGGCGGGACACTGAAGCTTTCTTT. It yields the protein CAISEPRDRRDTEAFF.

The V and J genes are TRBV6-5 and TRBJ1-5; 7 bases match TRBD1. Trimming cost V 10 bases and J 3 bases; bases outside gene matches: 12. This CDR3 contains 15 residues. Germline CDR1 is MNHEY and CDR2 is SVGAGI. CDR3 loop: CATNPQGVPNQPQHF. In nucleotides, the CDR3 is TGTGCCACCAACCCGCAGGGGGTGCCCAATCAGCCCCAGCATTTT.

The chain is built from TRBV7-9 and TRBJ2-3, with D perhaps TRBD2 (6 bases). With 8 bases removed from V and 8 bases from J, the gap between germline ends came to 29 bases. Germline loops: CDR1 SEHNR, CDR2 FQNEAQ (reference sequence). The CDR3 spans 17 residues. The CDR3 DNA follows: TGTGCCAGCCCGGGGGAGCGGACACCATTTCTTCCCCCTACGCAGTATTTT. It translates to CASPGERTPFLPPTQYF.

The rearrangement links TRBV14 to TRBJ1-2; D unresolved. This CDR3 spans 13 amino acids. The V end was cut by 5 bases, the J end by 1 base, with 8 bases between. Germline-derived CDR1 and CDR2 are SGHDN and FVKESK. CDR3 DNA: TGTGCCAGCAGCAATCTCGGTAACTATGGCTACACCTTC. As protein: CASSNLGNYGYTF.

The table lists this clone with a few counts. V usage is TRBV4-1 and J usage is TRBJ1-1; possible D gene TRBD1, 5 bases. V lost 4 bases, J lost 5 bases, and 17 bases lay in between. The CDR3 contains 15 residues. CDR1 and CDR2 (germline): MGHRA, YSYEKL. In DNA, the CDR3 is TGCGCCAGCAGCCTCAGCCAGGGTGTAGGAACTGAAGCTTTCTTT. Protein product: CASSLSQGVGTEAFF.